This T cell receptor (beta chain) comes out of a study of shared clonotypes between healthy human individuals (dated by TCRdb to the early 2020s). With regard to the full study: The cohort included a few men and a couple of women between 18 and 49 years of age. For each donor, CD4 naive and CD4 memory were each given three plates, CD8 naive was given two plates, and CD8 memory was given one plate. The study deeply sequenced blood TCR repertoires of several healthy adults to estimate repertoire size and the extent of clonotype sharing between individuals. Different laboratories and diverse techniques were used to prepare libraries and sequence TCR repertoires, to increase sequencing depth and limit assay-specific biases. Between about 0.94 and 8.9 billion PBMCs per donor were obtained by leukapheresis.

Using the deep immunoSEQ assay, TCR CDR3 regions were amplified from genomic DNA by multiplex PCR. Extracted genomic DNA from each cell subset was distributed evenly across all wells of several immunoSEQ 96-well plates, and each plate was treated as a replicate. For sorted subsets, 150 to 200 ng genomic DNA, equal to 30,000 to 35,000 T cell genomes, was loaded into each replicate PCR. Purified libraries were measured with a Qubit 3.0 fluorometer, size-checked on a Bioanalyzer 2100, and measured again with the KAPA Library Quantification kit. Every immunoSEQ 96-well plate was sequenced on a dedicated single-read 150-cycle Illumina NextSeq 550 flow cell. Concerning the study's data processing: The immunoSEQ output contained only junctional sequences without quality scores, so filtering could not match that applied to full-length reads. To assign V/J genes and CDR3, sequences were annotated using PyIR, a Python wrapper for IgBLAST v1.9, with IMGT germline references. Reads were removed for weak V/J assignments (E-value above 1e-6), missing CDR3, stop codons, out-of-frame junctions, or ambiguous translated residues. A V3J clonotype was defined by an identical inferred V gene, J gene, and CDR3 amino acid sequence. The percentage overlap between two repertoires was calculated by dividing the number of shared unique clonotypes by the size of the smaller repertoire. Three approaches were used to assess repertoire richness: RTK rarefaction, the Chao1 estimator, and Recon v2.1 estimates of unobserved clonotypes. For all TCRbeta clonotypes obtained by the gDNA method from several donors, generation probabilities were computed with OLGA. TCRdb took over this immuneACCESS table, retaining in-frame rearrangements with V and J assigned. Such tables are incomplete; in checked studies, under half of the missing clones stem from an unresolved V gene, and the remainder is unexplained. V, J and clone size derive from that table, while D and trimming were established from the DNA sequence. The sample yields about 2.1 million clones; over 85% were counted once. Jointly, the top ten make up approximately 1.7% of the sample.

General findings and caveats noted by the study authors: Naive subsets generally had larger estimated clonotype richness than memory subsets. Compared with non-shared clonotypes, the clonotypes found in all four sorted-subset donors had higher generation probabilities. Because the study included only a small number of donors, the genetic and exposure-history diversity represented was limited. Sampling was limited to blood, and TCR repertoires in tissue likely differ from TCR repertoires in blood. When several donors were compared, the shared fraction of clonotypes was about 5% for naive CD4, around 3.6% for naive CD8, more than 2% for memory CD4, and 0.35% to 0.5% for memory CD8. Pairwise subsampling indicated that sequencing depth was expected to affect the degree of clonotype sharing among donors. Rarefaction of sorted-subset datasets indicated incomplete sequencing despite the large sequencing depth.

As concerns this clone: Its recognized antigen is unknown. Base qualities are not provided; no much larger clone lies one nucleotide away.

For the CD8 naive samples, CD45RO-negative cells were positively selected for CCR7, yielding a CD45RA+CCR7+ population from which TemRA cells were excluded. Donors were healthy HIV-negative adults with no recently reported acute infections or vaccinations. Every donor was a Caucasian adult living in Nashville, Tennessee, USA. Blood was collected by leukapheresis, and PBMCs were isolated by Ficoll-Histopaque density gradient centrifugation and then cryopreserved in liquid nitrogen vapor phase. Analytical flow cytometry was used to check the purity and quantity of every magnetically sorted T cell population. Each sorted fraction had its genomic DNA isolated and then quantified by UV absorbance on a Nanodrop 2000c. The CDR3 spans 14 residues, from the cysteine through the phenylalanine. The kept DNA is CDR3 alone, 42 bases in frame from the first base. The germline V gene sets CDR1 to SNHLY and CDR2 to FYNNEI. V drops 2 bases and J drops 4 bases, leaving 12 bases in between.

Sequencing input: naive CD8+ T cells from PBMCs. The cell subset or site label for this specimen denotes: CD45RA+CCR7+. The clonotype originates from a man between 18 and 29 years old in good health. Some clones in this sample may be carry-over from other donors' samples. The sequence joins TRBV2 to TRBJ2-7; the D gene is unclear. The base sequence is TGTGCCAGCAGTGAAACTGAGACTCAGTACGAGCAGTACTTC. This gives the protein CASSETETQYEQYF.